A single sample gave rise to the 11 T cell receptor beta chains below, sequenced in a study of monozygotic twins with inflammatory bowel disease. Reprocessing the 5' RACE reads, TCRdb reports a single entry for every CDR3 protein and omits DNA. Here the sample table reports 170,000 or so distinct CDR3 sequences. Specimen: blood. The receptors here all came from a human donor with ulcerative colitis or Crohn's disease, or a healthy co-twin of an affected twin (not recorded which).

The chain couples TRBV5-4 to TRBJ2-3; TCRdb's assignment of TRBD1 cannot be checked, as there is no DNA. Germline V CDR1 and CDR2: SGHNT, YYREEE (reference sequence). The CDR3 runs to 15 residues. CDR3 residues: CASSLKQGAQDTQYF.

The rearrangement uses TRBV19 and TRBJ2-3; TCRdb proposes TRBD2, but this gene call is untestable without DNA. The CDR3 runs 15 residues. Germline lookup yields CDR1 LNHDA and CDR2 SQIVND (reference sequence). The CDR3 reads CASSMLASSTDTQYF.

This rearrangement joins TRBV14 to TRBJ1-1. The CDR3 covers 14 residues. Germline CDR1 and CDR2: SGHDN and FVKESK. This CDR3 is CASSQDISSTEAFF.

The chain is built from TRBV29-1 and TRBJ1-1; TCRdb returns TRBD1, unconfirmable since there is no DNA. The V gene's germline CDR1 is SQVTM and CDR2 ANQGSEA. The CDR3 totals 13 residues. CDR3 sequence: CSVVGQGNTEAFF.

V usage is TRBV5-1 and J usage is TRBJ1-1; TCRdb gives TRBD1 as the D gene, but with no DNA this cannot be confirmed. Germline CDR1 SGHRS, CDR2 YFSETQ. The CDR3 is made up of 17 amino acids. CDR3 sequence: CASSLGGIGMKNTEAFF.

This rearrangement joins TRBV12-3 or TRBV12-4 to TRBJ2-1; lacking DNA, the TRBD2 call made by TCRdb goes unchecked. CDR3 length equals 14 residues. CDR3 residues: CASSPGLAGNEQFF.

CDR3 amino acids: CASSPNQGDGYTF. The V gene is TRBV9, the J gene TRBJ1-2; the D gene TCRdb calls, TRBD1, cannot be checked with no DNA. The CDR3 totals 13 residues. From germline, CDR1 is SGDLS and CDR2 YYNGEE.

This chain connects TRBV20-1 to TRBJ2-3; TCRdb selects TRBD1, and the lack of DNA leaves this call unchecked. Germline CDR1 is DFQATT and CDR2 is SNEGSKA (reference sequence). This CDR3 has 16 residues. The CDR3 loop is CSARTWWGTNTDTQYF.

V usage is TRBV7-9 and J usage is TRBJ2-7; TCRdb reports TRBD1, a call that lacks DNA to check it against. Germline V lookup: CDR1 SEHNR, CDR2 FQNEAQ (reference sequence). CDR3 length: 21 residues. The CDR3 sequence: CASSSGNSLLRAGTVSYEQYF.

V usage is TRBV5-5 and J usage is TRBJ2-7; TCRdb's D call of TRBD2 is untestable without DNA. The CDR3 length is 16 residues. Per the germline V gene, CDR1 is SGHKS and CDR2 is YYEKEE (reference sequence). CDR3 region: CASSLSLAKKSYEQYF.

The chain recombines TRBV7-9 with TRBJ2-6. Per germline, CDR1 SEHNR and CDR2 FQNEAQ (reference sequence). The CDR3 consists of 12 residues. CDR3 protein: CASTLWYSVLTF.